This T cell receptor (beta chain) was sequenced during a study of CD8 T cells in Susac syndrome (dated by TCRdb to between 2019 and 2020). A note on the overall study: Whether CD8+ T cell activation and differentiation in Susac syndrome was antigen driven was tested using repertoire sequencing. The clonality of the CD8+ T cell repertoire was compared across over 10 healthy donors, roughly 14 Susac syndrome patients and around 16 multiple sclerosis patients. General findings and caveats noted by the study authors: The number of individuals in the TCR sequencing and HLA analysis was acknowledged as relatively small.

This clonotype was seen just once. No cognate antigen has been identified for it. Qualities for individual bases were not recorded, and no much larger clone is one base off. One read alone is a weak basis. The junction shows trimming of 7 bases on V and 7 bases on J, and the gene matches do not reach 9 bases of it. The CDR3 spans 15 residues, from the cysteine through the phenylalanine. Only the CDR3 portion is preserved as DNA: 45 bases, with reading frame beginning at the first base. Peripheral blood CD8+ and CD4+ T cells from healthy donors, Susac syndrome patients and multiple sclerosis patients were profiled by high-throughput TCR beta sequencing. Treatment-naive patients with stable or active relapsing-remitting disease fulfilling revised McDonald criteria were used as multiple sclerosis controls. CD8+ TEMRA cells were enriched by FACS, while bulk CD8+ and CD4+ T cells were purified by magnetic negative isolation. Blood was drawn into EDTA tubes, processed within 24 hours, and PBMCs were isolated by density gradient centrifugation. PBMCs destined for TCR sequencing were cryopreserved in liquid nitrogen and later thawed in a 37 °C water bath. A purity of at least 90% was achieved for sorted or isolated CD4+, CD8+ and CD8+ TEMRA cells.

RNA was extracted using the RNeasy kit, and roughly 0.5 to 1 ug of the RNA was reverse transcribed with random hexamers. The immunoSEQ multiplex PCR assay, which covers 54 Vbeta and 13 Jbeta segments, was used to amplify TCR beta CDR3 regions. PCR amplification bias was corrected using a synthetic template baseline for primer optimization and computational correction. The paper's data handling went like this. Reads were annotated to V, D and J genes according to IMGT and were analyzed with immunoSEQ Analyzer, with only productive sequences retained. Clonality was calculated as one minus the Shannon entropy normalized by log2 of the number of productive unique sequences. Public and private clones were assessed among the 100 most prevalent clones of each patient and control. Susac-specific clones were defined as absent from healthy and MS cohorts, over a thousand published viral clones and other ImmuneACCESS disease sequences. TCRdb reprocessing: public reads trimmed at Q25 with fastp, clones called with MiXCR, in-frame beta chains kept. Entries are consolidated by CDR3 protein sequence, retaining the most common genes and DNA. TCRdb's processing, not the study's, gives the V and J calls here. The sample profile shows 65,000 to 80,000 distinct CDR3 sequences; 90% to 95% of them were found once. The ten top clones hold just over 0.5% of the sample.

The clonotype was recovered from a human donor with multiple sclerosis. Sequencing input: CD8+ T cells from PBMCs. The chain is made from TRBV12-3 or TRBV12-4 and TRBJ2-2; TRBD1 agrees with 10 junctional bases. The DNA sequence is as follows: TGTGCCAGCACACGGACAGGGGGTCGATACGGGGAGCTGTTTTTT. Its amino acids are CASTRTGGRYGELFF.